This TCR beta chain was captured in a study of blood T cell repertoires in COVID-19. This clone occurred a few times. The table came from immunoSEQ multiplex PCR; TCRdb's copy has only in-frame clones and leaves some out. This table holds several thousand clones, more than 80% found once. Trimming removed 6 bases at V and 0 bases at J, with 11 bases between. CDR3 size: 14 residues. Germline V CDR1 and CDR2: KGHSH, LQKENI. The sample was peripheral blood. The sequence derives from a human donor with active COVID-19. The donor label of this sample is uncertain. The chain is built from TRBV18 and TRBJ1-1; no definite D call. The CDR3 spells CASSPAQMNTEAFF. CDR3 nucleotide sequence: TGTGCCAGCTCCCCTGCACAAATGAACACTGAAGCTTTCTTT.